The 3 T cell receptor beta chains presented below share a single source sample, sequenced in a study of T cells after yellow fever vaccination. TCRdb ran MiXCR on the 5' RACE reads and lists one entry per CDR3 protein. The sample yields under 250,000 distinct CDR3 sequences, more than 3% seen once. Source: CD4+ T cells sorted from PBMCs, taken 10 days after the yellow fever booster vaccination. The receptors derive from a man between 18 and 29 years old who received the YFV17D yellow fever vaccine.

This clonotype came up many times. The rearrangement joins TRBV12-3 or TRBV12-4 to TRBJ1-6; D is ambiguous. The CDR3 is 13 residues long. Trimming took off 11 bases at V and 5 bases at J, with 13 bases between the two ends. In DNA form, the CDR3 reads TGTGCCGGTGCCAGAGGGAATAATTCACCCCTCCACTTT. This translates into CAGARGNNSPLHF.

This clonotype was seen repeatedly, ten times or more. The rearrangement joins TRBV12-3 or TRBV12-4 to TRBJ1-2; D ambiguous. The CDR3 runs 15 residues. The V gene lost 6 bases and the J gene lost 6 bases, with 20 bases spanning the gap. CDR3 sequence (DNA): TGTGCCAGCAGCCCGATAGGTGGTTTGGAGGATGGCTACACCTTC. As protein: CASSPIGGLEDGYTF.

This clonotype was detected ten times or more. CDR3 in amino acids: CASSPGTAENEQYF. For the CDR3, the DNA is TGTGCCAGCTCACCTGGGACCGCGGAAAACGAGCAGTACTTC. The chain joins TRBV18 to TRBJ2-7; perhaps D is TRBD1 or TRBD2 (5 bases each). This CDR3 is 14 amino acids long. Trimming shortened V by 3 bases and J by 5 bases, and 14 bases separated the two germline ends. Per the germline V gene, CDR1 is KGHSH and CDR2 is LQKENI.